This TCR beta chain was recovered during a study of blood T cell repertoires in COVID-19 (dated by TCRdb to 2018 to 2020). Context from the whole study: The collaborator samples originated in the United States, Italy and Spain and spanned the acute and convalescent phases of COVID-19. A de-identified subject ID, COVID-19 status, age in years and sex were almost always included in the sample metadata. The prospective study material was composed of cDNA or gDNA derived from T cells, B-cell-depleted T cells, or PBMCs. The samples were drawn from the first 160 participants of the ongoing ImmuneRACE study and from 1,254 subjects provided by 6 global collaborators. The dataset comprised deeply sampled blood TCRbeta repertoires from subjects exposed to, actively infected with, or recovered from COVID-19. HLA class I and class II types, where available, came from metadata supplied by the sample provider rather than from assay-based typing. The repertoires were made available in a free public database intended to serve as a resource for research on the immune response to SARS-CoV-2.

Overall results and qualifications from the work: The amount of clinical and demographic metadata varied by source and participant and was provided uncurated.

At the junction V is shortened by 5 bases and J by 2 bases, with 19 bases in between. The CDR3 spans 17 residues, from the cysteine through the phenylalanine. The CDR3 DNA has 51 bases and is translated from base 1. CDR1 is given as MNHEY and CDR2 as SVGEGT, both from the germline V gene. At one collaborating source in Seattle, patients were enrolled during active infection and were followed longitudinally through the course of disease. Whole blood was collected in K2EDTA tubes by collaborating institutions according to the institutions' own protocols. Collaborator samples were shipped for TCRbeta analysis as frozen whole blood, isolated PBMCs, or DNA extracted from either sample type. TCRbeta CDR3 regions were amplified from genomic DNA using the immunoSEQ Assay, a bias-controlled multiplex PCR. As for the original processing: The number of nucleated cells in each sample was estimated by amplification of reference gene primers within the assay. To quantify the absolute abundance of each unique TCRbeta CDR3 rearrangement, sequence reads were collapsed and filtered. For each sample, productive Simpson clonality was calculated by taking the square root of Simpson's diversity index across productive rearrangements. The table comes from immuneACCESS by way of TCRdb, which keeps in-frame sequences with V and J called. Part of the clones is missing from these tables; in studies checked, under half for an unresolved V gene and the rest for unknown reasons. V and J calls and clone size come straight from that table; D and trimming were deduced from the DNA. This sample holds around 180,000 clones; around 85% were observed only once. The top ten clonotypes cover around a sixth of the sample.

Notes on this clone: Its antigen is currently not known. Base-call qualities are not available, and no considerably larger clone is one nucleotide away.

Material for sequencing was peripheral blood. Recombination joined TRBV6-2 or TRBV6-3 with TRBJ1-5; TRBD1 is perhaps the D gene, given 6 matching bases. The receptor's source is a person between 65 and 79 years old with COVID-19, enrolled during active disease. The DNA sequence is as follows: TGTGCCAGCAGTGGCCGGGGGGGCGGAGGAGGCAATCAGCCCCAGCATTTT. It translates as CASSGRGGGGGNQPQHF.